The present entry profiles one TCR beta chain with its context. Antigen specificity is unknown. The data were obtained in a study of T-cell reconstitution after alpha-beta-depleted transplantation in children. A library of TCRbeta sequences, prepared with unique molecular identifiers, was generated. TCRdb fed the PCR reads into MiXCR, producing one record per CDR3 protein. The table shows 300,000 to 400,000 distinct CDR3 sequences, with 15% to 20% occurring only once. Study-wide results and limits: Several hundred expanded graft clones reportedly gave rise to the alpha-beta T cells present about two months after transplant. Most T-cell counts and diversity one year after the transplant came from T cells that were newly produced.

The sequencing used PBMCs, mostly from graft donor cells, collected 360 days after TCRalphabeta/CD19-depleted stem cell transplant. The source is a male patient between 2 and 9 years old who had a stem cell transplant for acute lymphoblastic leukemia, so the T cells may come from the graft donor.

The CDR3 spells CASSLPARLNTGELFF. The DNA of the CDR3 is TGTGCCAGCAGTTTACCGGCCCGACTTAACACCGGGGAGCTGTTTTTT. J is TRBJ2-2 and V is TRBV28; D gene ambiguous. The CDR3 length is 16 residues. From germline, CDR1 is MDHEN and CDR2 SYDVKM. V lost 2 bases, J lost 2 bases, and 12 bases lay in between. The complete variable domain, with remaining parts taken from reference TRBV28 and TRBJ2-2, reads DVKVTQSSRYLVKRTGEKVFLECVQDMDHENMFWYRQDPGLGLRLIYFSYDVKMKEKGDIPEGYSVSREKKERFSLILESASTNQTSMYLCASSLPARLNTGELFFGEGSRLTVL.